Presented here are 27 T cell receptor beta chains from one specimen sequenced in a study of OX40 agonist ivuxolimab in advanced cancers. Method: immunoSEQ multiplex PCR; TCRdb's copy keeps in-frame clones and lacks some. The data show tens of thousands of clones, with around 86% seen just once and approximately 0.99% held by the top ten. The material was CD4+ or CD8+ T cells sorted from blood, obtained in a trial of the OX40 agonist ivuxolimab. These receptors came from an adult with an advanced solid tumor such as melanoma, head and neck, liver or kidney cancer.

V usage is TRBV7-9 and J usage is TRBJ2-7, with 8 bases aligning to TRBD1. From germline, CDR1 is SEHNR and CDR2 FQNEAQ (reference sequence). The CDR3 spans 15 residues. The J segment lost 1 base and the V segment lost 5 bases, leaving 7 bases of the junction unmatched. The CDR3 bases are TGTGCCAGCAGCGAGGGGGACAGGTTGTCCTACGAGCAGTACTTC. Its translation is CASSEGDRLSYEQYF.

V gene TRBV7-8 combines with J gene TRBJ1-1; 10 nucleotides match TRBD1. The length of the CDR3 is 14 residues. CDR1 is SGHVS and CDR2 is FQNEAQ in the germline V gene. V trimming: 6 bases; J trimming: 6 bases; junction bases outside the gene matches: 7. This CDR3 is CASSRDRGTAEAFF. The CDR3 nucleotides are TGTGCCAGCAGTCGGGACAGGGGTACAGCTGAAGCTTTCTTT.

This chain uses TRBV5-1 with TRBJ1-4; TRBD1 is a possible D gene (6 bases). Trimming removed 4 bases from V and 0 bases from J, with 10 bases in between. The CDR3 consists of 15 residues. Germline V gene lookup returns CDR1 SGHRS and CDR2 YFSETQ. CDR3 sequence reads: CASSVGQPTNEKLFF. The CDR3 DNA is TGCGCCAGCAGCGTCGGACAGCCAACTAATGAAAAACTGTTTTTT.

The rearrangement links TRBV28 to TRBJ2-7; 10 nucleotides line up with TRBD1. Germline values: CDR1 MDHEN, CDR2 SYDVKM. The CDR3 is 14 amino acids. J gave up 5 bases and V 4 bases, and 5 bases lay outside the gene matches. The CDR3 sequence is CASSSDRGPDEQYF. CDR3 sequence (DNA): TGTGCCAGCAGTTCCGACAGGGGGCCCGACGAGCAGTACTTC.

This chain connects TRBV2 to TRBJ2-1, with TRBD1 matching over 11 bases. V trimming: 6 bases; J trimming: 15 bases; junction bases outside the gene matches: 4. CDR1 is SNHLY, CDR2 FYNNEI, per germline. CDR3 size: 11 residues. CDR3 protein: CASSWGQGGFF. The DNA of the CDR3 is TGTGCCAGCAGCTGGGGACAGGGGGGGTTCTTC.

The V and J genes are TRBV28 and TRBJ1-5; the D gene is possibly TRBD1 (5 bases). This CDR3 is built from 18 residues. V lost 1 base and J 0 bases, leaving 16 bases between the germline ends. From germline, CDR1 is MDHEN and CDR2 SYDVKM. In DNA form, the CDR3 reads TGTGCCAGCAGTTTATCGGGGCAGATACCTCGTAGCAATCAGCCCCAGCATTTT. The encoded protein is CASSLSGQIPRSNQPQHF.

This rearrangement joins TRBV9 to TRBJ1-1; D might be TRBD1 (5 bases). The CDR3 sequence is 13 residues long. Trimming pared 1 base from V and 6 bases from J, leaving 10 bases between. Germline CDR1 reads SGDLS; CDR2 reads YYNGEE. CDR3 in amino acids: CASSVQVGAEAFF. Here the CDR3 DNA reads TGTGCCAGCAGCGTACAGGTGGGGGCTGAAGCTTTCTTT.

V usage is TRBV19 and J usage is TRBJ1-2; D might be TRBD1 (6 bases). V was pared by 7 bases and J by 4 bases, with 16 bases between. The CDR3 totals 14 residues. Germline V gene data show CDR1 as LNHDA and CDR2 as SQIVND (reference sequence). The CDR3 DNA reads TGTGCCAGTACTACAGCCAGGGGCGCCTATGGCTACACCTTC. This sequence encodes CASTTARGAYGYTF.

The V and J genes are TRBV5-4 and TRBJ2-7; 8 nucleotides line up with TRBD2. The germline CDR1 and CDR2 sequences are SGHNT and YYREEE (reference sequence). There are 14 residues in the CDR3. With 0 bases clipped from V and 7 bases from J, the junction kept 6 bases outside the gene matches. CDR3 residues: CASSLGFAGGEQYF. In nucleotides, the CDR3 is TGTGCCAGCAGCTTGGGATTCGCGGGAGGTGAGCAGTACTTC.

This clone was seen just once. The chain uses TRBV7-2 and TRBJ2-1; TRBD2 might be the D (5 bases). The CDR3 loop spans 15 amino acids. CDR1 and CDR2 (germline): SGHTA, FQGNSA. V gave up 1 base and J gave up 3 bases, with 10 bases separating them. The CDR3 DNA reads TGTGCCAGCAGCTTAGGCGGACTGTTCTACAATGAGCAGTTCTTC. This gives the protein CASSLGGLFYNEQFF.

CDR3 sequence (DNA): TGTGCCACCCAATTAAACTATGGCTACACCTTC. The encoded protein is CATQLNYGYTF. The J gene is TRBJ1-2, the V gene TRBV28; no firm D call. CDR3 size: 11 residues. Per germline, CDR1 MDHEN and CDR2 SYDVKM. V dropped 10 bases and J dropped 2 bases, with 8 bases sitting between them.

This clone was seen just once. The chain carries TRBV6-1 and TRBJ1-1; no clear D. Per germline, CDR1 MNHNS and CDR2 SASEGT. The CDR3 contains 13 residues. V lost 8 bases and J 4 bases, leaving 14 bases between the germline ends. In nucleotides, the CDR3 is TGTGCCAGCCGATCGGTTGGAGTCACTGAAGCTTTCTTT. It translates to CASRSVGVTEAFF.

This chain links TRBV4-2 with TRBJ2-2; D gene unclear. Germline values: CDR1 LGHNA, CDR2 YNFKEQ. CDR3 size: 14 residues. V was cut by 0 bases and J by 7 bases, with 9 bases left in between. CDR3: CASSQEPVGGELFF. The CDR3 nucleotides are TGTGCCAGCAGCCAAGAGCCTGTGGGCGGGGAGCTGTTTTTT.

The V call is TRBV6-5, the J call TRBJ1-6, with 8 bases that match TRBD1. The germline CDR1 and CDR2 sequences are MNHEY and SVGAGI. Trimming at V came to 6 bases and at J to 9 bases, leaving 4 bases not matched to a gene. This CDR3 is built from 13 residues. CDR3 sequence: CASRATGGSPLHF. In DNA form, the CDR3 reads TGTGCCAGCAGAGCTACAGGGGGTTCACCCCTCCACTTT.

The V and J genes are TRBV9 and TRBJ2-3, with D uncertain. V shed 1 base and J shed 2 bases, with 2 bases lying between them. Germline V lookup: CDR1 SGDLS, CDR2 YYNGEE. The CDR3 covers 12 residues. DNA for the CDR3: TGTGCCAGCAGCGTAACCACAGATACGCAGTATTTT. Translated, it gives CASSVTTDTQYF.

The rearrangement links TRBV11-1 to TRBJ2-1; D unresolved. The CDR3 runs to 15 residues. Trimming cost V 3 bases and J 5 bases, with 14 bases left between them. Germline CDR1 reads SGHAT; CDR2 reads FQDESV (reference sequence). CDR3 loop: CASSFQWGIDNEQFF. CDR3 DNA: TGTGCCAGCAGCTTTCAGTGGGGTATTGACAATGAGCAGTTCTTC.

The sample holds one count of this clone. The CDR3 here is CASRDRPYNEQFF. Here the CDR3 DNA reads TGTGCCAGCAGGGATAGGCCGTACAATGAGCAGTTCTTC. The rearrangement joins TRBV6-8 to TRBJ2-1; no definite D call. Germline CDR1 reads MNHGY; CDR2 reads SAAAGT. This CDR3 is 13 amino acids long. Deletions cut 6 bases from V and 4 bases from J, with 10 bases between.

J is TRBJ2-6 and V is TRBV5-6; D gene unclear. V was clipped by 1 base and J by 0 bases, with 5 bases between them. The CDR3 covers 15 residues. CDR1 SGHDT and CDR2 YYEEEE come from the germline V gene. CDR3 DNA sequence: TGTGCCAGCAGCTTGCTGGACTCTGGGGCCAACGTCCTGACTTTC. It specifies CASSLLDSGANVLTF.

The chain combines TRBV2 with TRBJ1-4; D call uncertain. Germline V lookup: CDR1 SNHLY, CDR2 FYNNEI. The V and J ends lost 4 bases and 0 bases respectively, with 9 bases between them. CDR3 size: 15 residues. The CDR3 DNA sequence: TGTGCCAGCAGTGCGACACCCGCAACTAATGAAAAACTGTTTTTT. Its protein product is CASSATPATNEKLFF.

The gene calls are TRBV10-3 and TRBJ1-1; D may be TRBD1 (5 bases). Trimming stripped 9 bases from V and 0 bases from J, with 11 bases between. Germline loops: CDR1 ENHRY, CDR2 SYGVKD. The CDR3 is 13 residues long. The CDR3 DNA is TGTGCCATTGACTCCAGGGTGAACACTGAAGCTTTCTTT. It codes for CAIDSRVNTEAFF.

V is TRBV19 and J is TRBJ1-1, with D perhaps TRBD1 (6 bases). V was cut by 5 bases and J by 7 bases, with 14 bases left in between. Germline V lookup: CDR1 LNHDA, CDR2 SQIVND (reference sequence). The CDR3 consists of 13 residues. DNA for the CDR3: TGTGCCAGTAGTGCCCCACAGGGCAGTGAAGCTTTCTTT. Its translation is CASSAPQGSEAFF. Drawing the rest from reference TRBV19 and TRBJ1-1, the complete variable domain is DGGITQSPKYLFRKEGQNVTLSCEQNLNHDAMYWYRQDPGQGLRLIYYSQIVNDFQKGDIAEGYSVSREKKESFPLTVTSAQKNPTAFYLCASSAPQGSEAFFGQGTRLTVV.

V is TRBV5-6 and J is TRBJ1-2; tentative D call: TRBD1 (6 bases). V shed 2 bases and J shed 5 bases, with 10 bases lying between them. The CDR3 has 13 amino acids. Germline assignment: CDR1 SGHDT and CDR2 YYEEEE. The CDR3 spells CASSFGQNYGYTF. The CDR3, as DNA: TGTGCCAGCAGCTTTGGACAGAATTATGGCTACACCTTC.

V is TRBV18 and J is TRBJ2-7, with 11 positions matching TRBD1. The germline V gene encodes CDR1 KGHSH and CDR2 LQKENI. The CDR3 covers 15 residues. V lost 3 bases to trimming and J lost 3 bases; unmatched junction nucleotides: 4. DNA of the CDR3: TGTGCCAGCTCACCGACGGGACAGGGGGTCTACGAGCAGTACTTC. Translation: CASSPTGQGVYEQYF.

The chain employs TRBV5-1 and TRBJ2-3; the D gene is possibly TRBD1 (6 bases). Germline CDR1 and CDR2: SGHRS and YFSETQ. V was cut by 8 bases and J by 0 bases, with 16 bases left in between. This CDR3 has 15 amino acids. CDR3 protein: CASTMDSTSTDTQYF. The CDR3 DNA follows: TGCGCCAGTACCATGGACAGTACTAGCACAGATACGCAGTATTTT.

This chain links TRBV4-3 with TRBJ1-2; no definite D call. The CDR3 totals 14 residues. V shed 0 bases and J shed 9 bases, with 14 bases lying between them. The germline gives CDR1 LGHNA, CDR2 YSLEER. The CDR3 loop reads CASSQDGAGNRYTF. The CDR3 DNA follows: TGCGCCAGCAGCCAAGATGGCGCGGGTAATCGCTACACCTTC.

This sequence joins TRBV30 and TRBJ2-1; 8 bases line up with TRBD2. The ends lost 7 bases at V and 8 bases at J; junction bases unmatched: 10. The germline CDR1 and CDR2 sequences are GTSNPN and SVGIG (reference sequence). This CDR3 region has 13 residues. CDR3 protein: CASVAGTRDEQFF. The DNA of the CDR3 is TGTGCCTCGGTAGCGGGGACTAGGGATGAGCAGTTCTTC. The full variable domain, completed using reference TRBV30 and TRBJ2-1, is SQTIHQWPATLVQPVGSPLSLECTVEGTSNPNLYWYRQAAGRGLQLLFYSVGIGQISSEVPQNLSASRPQDRQFILSSKKLLLSDSGFYLCASVAGTRDEQFFGPGTRLTVL.

The V call is TRBV15, the J call TRBJ1-5; TRBD1 matches 8 bases. V lost 3 bases to trimming and J lost 7 bases; unmatched junction nucleotides: 5. The germline CDR1 and CDR2 sequences are LNHNV and YYDKDF (reference sequence). The CDR3 totals 14 residues. CDR3 nucleotide sequence: TGTGCCACCAGCAGGACAGGGGAGGGCCAGCCCCAGCATTTT. Translated, it gives CATSRTGEGQPQHF.